This T cell receptor beta chain comes out of a study of Graves' ophthalmopathy and Graves' hyperthyroidism. Germline V lookup: CDR1 SGHRS, CDR2 YFSETQ. The CDR3 has 13 residues. Trimming removed 0 bases from V and 6 bases from J; junction bases left unmatched: 0. The table lists this clonotype with many counts. The study amplified TCR beta CDR3 regions using RNA transcripts. First-round RT-PCR used HTBI primers; second-round multiplex PCR followed. TCRdb reanalysed the multiplex PCR reads using MiXCR and keeps one entry per CDR3 protein. Altogether hundreds of thousands of distinct CDR3 sequences are present, under 25% being singletons, with the ten largest covering around 3.2%.

Sequences were obtained from peripheral blood. The chain couples TRBV5-1 to TRBJ1-1, with 9 bases aligning to TRBD1. The sequence came from a young woman with stable Graves' hyperthyroidism. The CDR3: CASSLGDRAEAFF. CDR3 DNA sequence: TGCGCCAGCAGCTTGGGGGACAGGGCTGAAGCTTTCTTT.